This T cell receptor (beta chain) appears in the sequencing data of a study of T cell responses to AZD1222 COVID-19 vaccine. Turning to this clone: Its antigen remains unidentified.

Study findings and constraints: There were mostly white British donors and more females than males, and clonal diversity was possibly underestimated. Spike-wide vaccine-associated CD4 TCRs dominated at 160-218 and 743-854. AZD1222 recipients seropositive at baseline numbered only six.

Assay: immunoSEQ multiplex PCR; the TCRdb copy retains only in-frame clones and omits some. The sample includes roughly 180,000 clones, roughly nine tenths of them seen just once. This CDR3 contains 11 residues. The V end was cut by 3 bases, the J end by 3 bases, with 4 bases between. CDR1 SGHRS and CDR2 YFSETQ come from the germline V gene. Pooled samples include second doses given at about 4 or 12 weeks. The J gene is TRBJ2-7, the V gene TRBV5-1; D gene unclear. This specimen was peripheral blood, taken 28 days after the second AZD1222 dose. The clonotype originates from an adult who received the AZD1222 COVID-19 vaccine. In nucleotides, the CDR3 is TGCGCCAGCAGCTCTTACTACGAGCAGTACTTC. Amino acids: CASSSYYEQYF.